Following are 23 T cell receptor beta chains from one sample sequenced in a study of T cells after yellow fever vaccination. TCRdb re-called the 5' RACE reads with MiXCR, one entry per CDR3 protein. Altogether around 110,000 distinct CDR3 sequences are present, around 8.6% being singletons, with the ten largest covering roughly 27%. Source: CD8+ T cells sorted from PBMCs, taken 45 days after the yellow fever booster vaccination. The receptors stem from a man aged 25 to 40 who received the YFV17D yellow fever vaccine.

The chain has TRBV5-4 and TRBJ2-3; D possibly corresponds to TRBD2 (5 bases). The CDR3 is 14 amino acids. Trimming removed 4 bases from V and 4 bases from J, with 13 bases in between. Germline V gene data show CDR1 as SGHNT and CDR2 as YYREEE (reference sequence). The CDR3, as DNA: TGTGCCAGCAGCCCCAACCTAGCTTCAGATACGCAGTATTTT. This codes for CASSPNLASDTQYF.

This clonotype was observed at least ten times. The chain combines TRBV6-5 with TRBJ2-1; D unclear. The V gene lost 6 bases and the J gene lost 5 bases, with 5 bases spanning the gap. The CDR3 loop spans 11 amino acids. CDR1 MNHEY and CDR2 SVGAGI come from the germline V gene. DNA for the CDR3: TGTGCCAGCAGAAAAAACAATGAGCAGTTCTTC. Translated, it gives CASRKNNEQFF.

This clonotype has at least ten counts. The chain employs TRBV11-2 and TRBJ2-7, with TRBD2 as a possible D gene (5 bases). The CDR3 loop spans 13 amino acids. Germline CDR1 reads SGHAT; CDR2 reads FQNNGV. V was pared by 3 bases and J by 2 bases, with 8 bases between. CDR3 loop: CASSLRETYEQYF. The DNA for the CDR3 is TGTGCCAGCAGCTTGAGGGAGACCTACGAGCAGTACTTC.

The CDR3 is CASSPTGSSYEQYF. CDR3 DNA sequence: TGTGCCAGCAGCCCGACAGGGAGCTCCTACGAGCAGTACTTC. This chain uses TRBV3-1 with TRBJ2-7; 7 bases line up with TRBD1. The V and J ends lost 4 bases and 0 bases, in that order; junction bases with no gene match: 3. This CDR3 has 14 amino acids. CDR1 is LGHDT, CDR2 YNNKEL, per germline (reference sequence).

This clonotype was seen many times. This sequence joins TRBV4-3 and TRBJ2-1, with D uncertain. The germline V gene has CDR1 LGHNA and CDR2 YSLEER. This CDR3 has 17 amino acids. Trimming pared 0 bases from V and 1 base from J, leaving 13 bases between. CDR3 protein: CASSQDIPLGSYNEQFF. The CDR3 DNA is TGCGCCAGCAGCCAAGATATTCCGCTAGGATCCTACAATGAGCAGTTCTTC.

This chain links TRBV4-2 with TRBJ2-1; 7 nucleotides match TRBD2. Germline V gene data show CDR1 as LGHNA and CDR2 as YNFKEQ. The ends lost 1 base at V and 7 bases at J; junction bases unmatched: 13. The CDR3 has 17 amino acids. CDR3 coding DNA: TGTGCCAGCAGCCAAGCTGTTTCAGGAGTCGGGGGGAATGAGCAGTTCTTC. Translated: CASSQAVSGVGGNEQFF.

This clonotype was counted only a few times. J is TRBJ1-2 and V is TRBV10-3; TRBD1 aligns across 7 bases. The CDR3 consists of 17 residues. In germline, CDR1 is ENHRY, CDR2 SYGVKD. Trimming took 4 bases from V and 1 from J; bases not matched to a gene: 12. CDR3 in amino acids: CAISGTFTGVGNYGYTF. The CDR3 nucleotides read TGTGCCATCAGTGGAACTTTCACAGGGGTTGGTAACTATGGCTACACCTTC.

This clonotype is labeled as medium-sized. The V call is TRBV4-2, the J call TRBJ2-3, with 7 nucleotides matching TRBD2. The CDR3 runs to 16 residues. V shed 0 bases, J shed 4 bases, and the junction held 7 bases outside the gene matches. Germline CDR1 LGHNA, CDR2 YNFKEQ. The CDR3 protein is CASSQDSASGADTQYF. The DNA for the CDR3 is TGTGCCAGCAGCCAAGATTCGGCTAGCGGTGCAGATACGCAGTATTTT.

This clonotype was observed at least ten times. The rearrangement links TRBV10-2 to TRBJ2-1, with D possibly being TRBD2 (6 bases). The CDR3 extends over 13 amino acids. Germline CDR1 WSHSY, CDR2 SAAADI. Trimming removed 3 bases from V and 8 bases from J, with 11 bases in between. CDR3 loop: CASSDRLVDEQFF. The CDR3 nucleotides are TGCGCCAGCAGTGATCGACTAGTCGATGAGCAGTTCTTC.

This clonotype was counted ten times or more. The chain joins TRBV10-3 to TRBJ2-3, with TRBD1 matching 7 bases. V was clipped by 10 bases and J by 2 bases; unmatched bases: 6. CDR3 length equals 13 residues. Germline values: CDR1 ENHRY, CDR2 SYGVKD. The CDR3 spells CANWDRDTDTQYF. The CDR3 region has the DNA TGTGCCAACTGGGACAGAGACACAGATACGCAGTATTTT.

This clonotype was seen ten or more times. This chain links TRBV20-1 with TRBJ2-3, with 10 bases that match TRBD1. The length of the CDR3 is 13 residues. Trimming removed 4 bases from V and 6 bases from J; junction bases left unmatched: 4. Looked up from germline, CDR1 is DFQATT and CDR2 is SNEGSKA (reference sequence). CDR3 DNA: TGCAGTGCTATGGACAGGGGGTGGGATACGCAGTATTTT. Residues: CSAMDRGWDTQYF.

At least ten counts were recorded for this clonotype. CDR3: CASSLGQGRYTEAFF. CDR3 bases: TGTGCCAGCAGCTTAGGCCAGGGCCGGTACACTGAAGCTTTCTTT. The V call is TRBV7-8, the J call TRBJ1-1; D is possibly TRBD1 (5 bases). Germline V gene lookup returns CDR1 SGHVS and CDR2 FQNEAQ. The CDR3 totals 15 residues. The V and J ends lost 1 base and 3 bases respectively, with 12 bases between them.

This clonotype came up a few times. V is TRBV28 and J is TRBJ2-7; 10 nucleotides agree with TRBD2. The CDR3 covers 15 residues. Germline V gives CDR1 MDHEN, CDR2 SYDVKM. The trim removed 3 bases at V and 2 bases at J, leaving 4 bases unmatched. The CDR3 loop is CASSFGAGGPYEQYF. The CDR3, as DNA: TGTGCCAGCAGTTTCGGAGCGGGAGGGCCCTACGAGCAGTACTTC.

This clonotype appeared many times. This chain joins TRBV7-2 and TRBJ2-5, with D maybe TRBD1 (5 bases). This CDR3 comprises 15 residues. Trimming cost V 2 bases and J 1 base, with 11 bases left between them. The germline CDR1 and CDR2 sequences are SGHTA and FQGNSA. The CDR3 nucleotides are TGTGCCAGCAGCTTATTGGGGCGGAGCCAAGAGACCCAGTACTTC. This translates into CASSLLGRSQETQYF.

This clonotype was observed a handful of times. This chain links TRBV4-1 with TRBJ2-7, with D perhaps TRBD2 (5 bases). CDR3 length: 16 residues. Germline CDR1 is MGHRA and CDR2 is YSYEKL. The ends were cut back, 0 bases at V and 7 bases at J, with 19 bases in the middle. CDR3 residues: CASSQDGGSPSGEQYF. CDR3 sequence (DNA): TGCGCCAGCAGCCAAGATGGTGGGAGCCCCTCTGGGGAGCAGTACTTC.

This clonotype was detected ten times or more. This rearrangement joins TRBV10-3 to TRBJ1-5; 8 bases line up with TRBD1. The V gene end was trimmed by 8 bases and the J gene end by 1 base; junction bases not matched to a gene: 4. CDR3 length: 14 amino acids. Per germline, CDR1 ENHRY and CDR2 SYGVKD. DNA for the CDR3: TGTGCCATCGGTCAGGGGGCGAGCAATCAGCCCCAGCATTTT. This gives the protein CAIGQGASNQPQHF.

There are a few counts of this clonotype. One base away lies a much larger clone, so this may be a sequencing read error. This chain connects TRBV27 to TRBJ2-1, with no clear D. Germline V gives CDR1 MNHEY, CDR2 SMNVEV (reference sequence). This CDR3 region has 11 residues. Here the CDR3 reads CDSSPANEQFF. Written as DNA, the CDR3 is TGTGACAGCAGTCCCGCAAATGAGCAGTTCTTC.

This clonotype came up a few times. The rearrangement joins TRBV9 to TRBJ1-1; the D is unclear. This CDR3 has 13 amino acids. CDR1 and CDR2 from the germline V gene are SGDLS and YYNGEE. V lost 7 bases, J lost 0 bases, and 10 bases lay in between. The CDR3 nucleotides read TGTGCCAGCGCCGCCGGGATGAACACTGAAGCTTTCTTT. Translated, it gives CASAAGMNTEAFF.

This clonotype was counted at least ten times. This chain connects TRBV7-3 to TRBJ2-1; D is unclear. The V and J ends lost 6 bases and 0 bases respectively, with 12 bases between them. This CDR3 contains 15 residues. Germline-derived CDR1 and CDR2 are SGHTA and FQGTGA. The chain's CDR3 is CASRDLESSYNEQFF. In nucleotides, the CDR3 is TGTGCCAGCAGGGATCTTGAAAGCTCCTACAATGAGCAGTTCTTC.

The table lists this clonotype with a few counts. V gene TRBV5-1 combines with J gene TRBJ2-1; 12 bases map to TRBD2. Germline CDR1 SGHRS, CDR2 YFSETQ. The CDR3 contains 18 residues. Trimming at V came to 4 bases and at J to 0 bases, leaving 8 bases not matched to a gene. CDR3 loop: CASSLPTSGGSSYNEQFF. The CDR3 DNA sequence: TGCGCCAGCAGCCTCCCAACTAGCGGGGGGAGCTCCTACAATGAGCAGTTCTTC.

There are a few counts of this clonotype. The genes are TRBV18 and TRBJ2-1, with 13 bases aligning to TRBD2. There are 18 residues in the CDR3. J lost 7 bases, V lost 4 bases, and 13 bases had no gene match. Germline-derived CDR1 and CDR2 are KGHSH and LQKENI. The CDR3 nucleotides read TGTGCCAGCTCACAAATTCCGGGACTAGCGGGGTTTGAAAATGAGCAGTTCTTC. As protein: CASSQIPGLAGFENEQFF.

This clonotype showed up many times. The V call is TRBV20-1, the J call TRBJ1-5, with D perhaps TRBD1 (5 bases). V lost 4 bases to trimming and J lost 9 bases, with 19 bases between them. Germline loops: CDR1 DFQATT, CDR2 SNEGSKA (reference sequence). The CDR3 loop spans 14 amino acids. CDR3: CSAKEGRGIGPQHF. CDR3 DNA sequence: TGCAGTGCTAAGGAGGGGCGCGGTATAGGGCCCCAGCATTTT.

In this sample, this clonotype turned up many times. CDR3 nucleotide sequence: TGTGCCAGCAGTTCCCTCGGGACAGCGAACTTGAACACTGAAGCTTTCTTT. Its translation is CASSSLGTANLNTEAFF. The genes are TRBV28 and TRBJ1-1; 7 bases map to TRBD1. This CDR3 has 17 amino acids. Germline lookup yields CDR1 MDHEN and CDR2 SYDVKM. V was pared by 4 bases and J by 0 bases, with 11 bases of the junction left unmatched. Full variable domain (rest looked up from reference TRBV28 and TRBJ1-1): DVKVTQSSRYLVKRTGEKVFLECVQDMDHENMFWYRQDPGLGLRLIYFSYDVKMKEKGDIPEGYSVSREKKERFSLILESASTNQTSMYLCASSSLGTANLNTEAFFGQGTRLTVV.